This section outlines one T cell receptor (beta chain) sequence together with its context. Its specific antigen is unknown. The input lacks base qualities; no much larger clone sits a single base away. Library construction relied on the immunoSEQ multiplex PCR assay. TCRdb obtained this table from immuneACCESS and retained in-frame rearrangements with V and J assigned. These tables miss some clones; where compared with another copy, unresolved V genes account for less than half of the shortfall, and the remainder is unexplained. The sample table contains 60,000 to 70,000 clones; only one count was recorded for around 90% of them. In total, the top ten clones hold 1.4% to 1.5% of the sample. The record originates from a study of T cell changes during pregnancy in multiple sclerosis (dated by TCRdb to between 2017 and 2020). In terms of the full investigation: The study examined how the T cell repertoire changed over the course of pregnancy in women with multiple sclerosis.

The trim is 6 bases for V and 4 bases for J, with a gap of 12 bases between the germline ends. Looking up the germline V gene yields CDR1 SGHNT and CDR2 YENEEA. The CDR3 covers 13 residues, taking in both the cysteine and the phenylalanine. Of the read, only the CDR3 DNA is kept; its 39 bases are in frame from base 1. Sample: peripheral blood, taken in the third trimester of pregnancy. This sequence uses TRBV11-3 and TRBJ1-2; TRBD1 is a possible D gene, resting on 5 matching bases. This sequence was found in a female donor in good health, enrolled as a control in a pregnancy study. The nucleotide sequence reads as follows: TGTGCCAGCAGGTTAAGGGGCGGCTATGGCTACACCTTC. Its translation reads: CASRLRGGYGYTF.